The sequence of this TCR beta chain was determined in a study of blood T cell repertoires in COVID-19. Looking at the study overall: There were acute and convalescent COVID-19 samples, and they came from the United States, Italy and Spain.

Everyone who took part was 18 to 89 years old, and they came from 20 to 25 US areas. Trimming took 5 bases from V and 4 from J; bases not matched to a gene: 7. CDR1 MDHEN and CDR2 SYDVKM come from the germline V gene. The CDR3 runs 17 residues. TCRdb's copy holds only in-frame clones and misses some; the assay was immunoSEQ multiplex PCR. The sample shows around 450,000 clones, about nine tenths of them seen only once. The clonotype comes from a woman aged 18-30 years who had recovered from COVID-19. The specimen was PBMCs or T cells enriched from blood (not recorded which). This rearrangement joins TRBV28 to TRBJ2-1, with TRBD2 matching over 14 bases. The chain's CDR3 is CASSPGLAGGLYNEQFF. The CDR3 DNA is TGTGCCAGCAGTCCTGGACTAGCGGGGGGACTATACAATGAGCAGTTCTTC.